The entry below describes one T cell receptor (beta chain). The antigen is not known. V shed 0 bases, J shed 4 bases, and the junction held 6 bases outside the gene matches. Germline loops: CDR1 SGHAT, CDR2 FQNNGV. The CDR3 contains 15 residues. The source of the sample is a study of cytomegalovirus exposure and HLA in healthy donors. Study findings and constraints: Specificity for CMV antigens was confirmed in vitro for a few of the CMV-associated chains.

It was with 60 Vbeta and 13 Jbeta primers that the PCR ran. As originally analysed: Around 10 million of the approximately 80 million unique TCR beta chains counted in a later analysis were shared. Sequencing was performed with immunoSEQ multiplex PCR; in TCRdb, only in-frame clones are kept and a portion is missing. The DNA was the basis for D and trimming; V, J and clone size are from that table. The sample is made up of 80,000 to 100,000 clones, and the top ten hold 3.4% of it. This clonotype was obtained from a woman aged 30 to 39 in good health and CMV-seronegative. The chain has TRBV11-2 and TRBJ2-7; the match to TRBD1 covers 7 bases. Sequenced: PBMCs. The CDR3: CASSLELTGQYEQYF. In nucleotides, the CDR3 is TGTGCCAGCAGCTTAGAGTTAACGGGACAGTACGAGCAGTACTTC.